The 28 T cell receptor beta chains below come from one sample, sequenced in a study of cytomegalovirus exposure and HLA in healthy donors (dated by TCRdb to 2016 to 2017). The library was generated by the immunoSEQ multiplex PCR assay. For the multiplex PCR, a mixture combining 60 forward primers for TCR Vbeta segments and 13 reverse primers for TCR Jbeta segments was used. In TCRdb, the immuneACCESS table is reduced to in-frame sequences with V and J assigned. These tables do not hold every clone; where another copy was compared, an unresolved V gene accounts for under half, and the others remain unexplained. The sample table lists about 160,000 clones, 79% of them with a count of one. The ten most abundant clones make up about 2.2% of the sample. Input material: PBMCs. These receptors came from a man aged 40-55 years in good health and CMV-seronegative.

The CDR3 DNA reads as TGTGCCAGCAGTTGGCAGGACAGGCCTTTCTATGGCTACACCTTC. This sequence encodes CASSWQDRPFYGYTF. The rearrangement links TRBV28 to TRBJ1-2; TRBD1 matches 7 bases. Germline-derived CDR1 and CDR2 are MDHEN and SYDVKM. This CDR3 spans 15 amino acids. The V gene end was trimmed by 4 bases and the J gene end by 4 bases; junction bases not matched to a gene: 9.

The V call is TRBV19, the J call TRBJ2-3; D is unclear. Germline CDR1 and CDR2: LNHDA and SQIVND (reference sequence). With 1 base removed from V and 6 bases from J, the gap between germline ends came to 5 bases. The CDR3 has 12 residues. CDR3 DNA: TGTGCCAGTAGTATAGGTCGGGATACGCAGTATTTT. Amino acids: CASSIGRDTQYF.

The chain uses TRBV2 and TRBJ1-2, with a tentative D call TRBD1 (5 bases). CDR1 and CDR2 (germline): SNHLY, FYNNEI. This CDR3 is 16 amino acids long. V lost 2 bases and J lost 8, with 21 bases in between. CDR3 bases: TGTGCCAGCAGTGAAACAAAGACAGCGTTTACGAACGGCTACACCTTC. Its protein is CASSETKTAFTNGYTF.

This chain uses TRBV14 with TRBJ2-7; 12 bases match TRBD2. Germline loops: CDR1 SGHDN, CDR2 FVKESK. V lost 0 bases and J lost 4; bases outside the gene matches: 1. The CDR3 extends over 15 amino acids. DNA for the CDR3: TGTGCCAGCAGCCAAGAAACTAGCGGGAGGTACGAGCAGTACTTC. Translating it yields CASSQETSGRYEQYF.

V and J are TRBV5-4 and TRBJ1-1; possibly TRBD1 for D (5 bases). The CDR3 runs to 15 residues. Germline CDR1 is SGHNT and CDR2 is YYREEE (reference sequence). V was trimmed by 3 bases and J by 0 bases, leaving 12 bases between them. The CDR3 loop is CASSSDTNMNTEAFF. The CDR3 DNA reads TGTGCCAGCAGCTCGGACACGAACATGAACACTGAAGCTTTCTTT.

The chain links TRBV6-5 to TRBJ2-3; D possibly corresponds to TRBD1 (6 bases). The V end lost 8 bases, the J end lost 0 bases, and 12 bases lay between the germline ends. There are 14 residues in the CDR3. Germline V lookup: CDR1 MNHEY, CDR2 SVGAGI. The CDR3 region is CASSGTLSTDTQYF. The CDR3, as DNA: TGTGCCAGCTCGGGGACACTAAGCACAGATACGCAGTATTTT.

This clone was counted a single time. The chain carries TRBV7-9 and TRBJ2-5; D is perhaps TRBD1 (6 bases). This CDR3 spans 16 amino acids. Germline V gene lookup returns CDR1 SEHNR and CDR2 FQNEAQ (reference sequence). V lost 5 bases to trimming and J lost 2 bases, with 18 bases between them. This CDR3 reads CASSPRTVLGQETQYF. The CDR3 DNA reads as TGTGCCAGCAGCCCAAGGACAGTCCTGGGGCAAGAGACCCAGTACTTC.

V gene TRBV6-5 combines with J gene TRBJ1-2; a weak D match, TRBD1 (6 bases). V was shortened by 0 bases and J by 8 bases, with 13 bases between the two germline ends. This CDR3 has 14 residues. Germline V gene data show CDR1 as MNHEY and CDR2 as SVGAGI. The CDR3 here is CASSYSDTGYGYTF. CDR3 nucleotide sequence: TGTGCCAGCAGTTACTCAGATACAGGGTACGGCTACACCTTC.

The rearrangement links TRBV19 to TRBJ1-6, with a weak D call TRBD1 (6 bases). Per the germline V gene, CDR1 is LNHDA and CDR2 is SQIVND (reference sequence). V was clipped by 6 bases and J by 7 bases, with 16 bases between them. The CDR3 extends over 15 amino acids. The CDR3 here is CASRQDRSTNSPLHF. In nucleotides, the CDR3 is TGTGCCAGTAGGCAAGACAGGTCCACGAATTCACCCCTCCACTTT.

The table lists this clone with a few counts. The rearrangement joins TRBV6-4 to TRBJ2-3; 9 bases map to TRBD2. The germline gives CDR1 MRHNA, CDR2 SNTAGT. The junction had 1 base not matched to a gene; V was cut back by 4 bases and J by 5 bases. This CDR3 spans 13 amino acids. CDR3 loop: CASSVTSGDTQYF. The CDR3 bases are TGTGCCAGCAGTGTGACTAGCGGAGATACGCAGTATTTT.

The chain couples TRBV19 to TRBJ1-2; maybe TRBD1 (6 bases). The V gene's germline CDR1 is LNHDA and CDR2 SQIVND (reference sequence). Trimming shortened V by 3 bases and J by 7 bases, and 18 bases separated the two germline ends. The CDR3 loop spans 15 amino acids. The CDR3 DNA follows: TGTGCCAGTAGTATTACTGGTGTACAGGGAAGTGGCTACACCTTC. Residues: CASSITGVQGSGYTF.

On this clone: Germline is not matched at one junction end, which may reflect a read error. The V call is TRBV9, the J call TRBJ2-7, with D possibly TRBD2 on 6 matching bases. CDR1 and CDR2 from the germline V gene are SGDLS and YYNGEE. This CDR3 has 15 amino acids. The CDR3 region is CARSVEGGRVHEQYF. CDR3 nucleotide sequence: TGTGCCAGAAGCGTAGAGGGAGGAAGGGTCCACGAGCAGTACTTC. Complete variable domain (other parts from reference TRBV9 and TRBJ2-7): DSGVTQTPKHLITATGQRVTLRCSPRSGDLSVYWYQQSLDQGLQFLIQYYNGEERAKGNILERFSAQQFPDLHSELNLSSLELGDSALYFCARSVEGGRVHEQYFGPGTRLTVT.

V is TRBV20-1 and J is TRBJ2-7; no firm D call. V was clipped by 0 bases and J by 4 bases, with 4 bases between them. The CDR3 totals 11 residues. CDR1 and CDR2 (germline): DFQATT, SNEGSKA (reference sequence). CDR3 amino acids: CSARDPYEQYF. The DNA for the CDR3 is TGCAGTGCTAGAGACCCTTACGAGCAGTACTTC.

This clone was observed once. The gene calls are TRBV28 and TRBJ2-1; 11 bases line up with TRBD2. CDR3 length equals 12 residues. V shed 6 bases and J 8 bases; nucleotides not matched to a gene: 0. Germline-derived CDR1 and CDR2 are MDHEN and SYDVKM. The CDR3 sequence: CASRGLADEQFF. CDR3 DNA sequence: TGTGCCAGCAGGGGACTAGCGGATGAGCAGTTCTTC.

A single count supports this clone. CDR3 sequence reads: CASAGGRALTDTQYF. The CDR3, as DNA: TGTGCCAGCGCGGGGGGCAGGGCCCTCACAGATACGCAGTATTTT. This chain joins TRBV5-4 and TRBJ2-3; 8 nucleotides match TRBD2. V lost 7 bases to trimming and J lost 2 bases; unmatched junction nucleotides: 9. The length of the CDR3 is 15 residues. The V gene's germline CDR1 is SGHNT and CDR2 YYREEE (reference sequence).

CDR3 in DNA: TGTGCCAGCAGCTTTCTCCCCGCGGGAGAGGGCACAGATACGCAGTATTTT. It translates to CASSFLPAGEGTDTQYF. The chain employs TRBV28 and TRBJ2-3; 7 bases match TRBD2. Per germline, CDR1 MDHEN and CDR2 SYDVKM. This CDR3 is built from 17 residues. V shed 6 bases and J 1 base; nucleotides not matched to a gene: 13.

This clone was counted a single time. Here the CDR3 DNA reads TGTGCCATCTCGGTCGGACTAGCGGGGGTCAATGAGCAGTTCTTC. It translates to CAISVGLAGVNEQFF. The V call is TRBV10-3, the J call TRBJ2-1; 13 bases line up with TRBD2. Germline V gene lookup returns CDR1 ENHRY and CDR2 SYGVKD. V shed 8 bases and J 6 bases; nucleotides not matched to a gene: 7. The CDR3 has 15 amino acids.

CDR3 DNA: TGTGCCAGCAGCCAAATAGCGGGAGGGTACCATACGCAGTATTTT. Its protein product is CASSQIAGGYHTQYF. The chain has TRBV7-2 and TRBJ2-3; TRBD2 matches 11 bases. J lost 7 bases, V lost 5 bases, and 8 bases had no gene match. CDR3 length: 15 amino acids. The germline V gene has CDR1 SGHTA and CDR2 FQGNSA.

This clone was observed a single time. The chain combines TRBV4-2 with TRBJ2-5, with unresolved D. The DNA matches TRBJ2-7 better at its end, which makes the J call doubtful. The CDR3 length is 12 residues. The V gene's germline CDR1 is LGHNA and CDR2 YNFKEQ. DNA for the CDR3: TGTGCCAGCAGAAACGCAGGCTACGAGCAGTACTTC. Translating gives CASRNAGYEQYF.

The chain couples TRBV11-2 to TRBJ2-7; a possible D gene is TRBD2 (6 bases). V lost 5 bases and J 2 bases, leaving 13 bases between the germline ends. This CDR3 is 14 amino acids long. Germline values: CDR1 SGHAT, CDR2 FQNNGV. The CDR3 is CASSPQAGTYEQYF. CDR3 sequence (DNA): TGTGCCAGCAGCCCCCAAGCGGGTACCTACGAGCAGTACTTC.

The chain carries TRBV5-5 and TRBJ1-5; 7 nucleotides align to TRBD1. Germline lookup yields CDR1 SGHKS and CDR2 YYEKEE (reference sequence). There are 15 residues in the CDR3. V lost 3 bases to trimming and J lost 3 bases; unmatched junction nucleotides: 6. The CDR3 DNA reads as TGTGCCAGCAGCTCCCTCACAGGGGCCAATCAGCCCCAGCATTTT. This encodes CASSSLTGANQPQHF.

V and J are TRBV6-5 and TRBJ1-5; 11 bases are shared with TRBD1. The CDR3 spans 15 residues. V lost 5 bases to trimming and J lost 6 bases; unmatched junction nucleotides: 6. Germline CDR1 and CDR2: MNHEY and SVGAGI. CDR3 in DNA: TGTGCCAGCAGTAGGGACAGGGGGTACAGTCAGCCCCAGCATTTT. Protein: CASSRDRGYSQPQHF.

The V call is TRBV4-3, the J call TRBJ2-3; D unresolved. The V and J ends lost 0 bases and 0 bases respectively, with 7 bases between them. The CDR3 is 15 amino acids. CDR1 is LGHNA, CDR2 YSLEER, per germline. CDR3 residues: CASSQEAPSTDTQYF. The CDR3, as DNA: TGCGCCAGCAGCCAAGAAGCCCCTAGCACAGATACGCAGTATTTT.

The chain has TRBV19 and TRBJ2-3; possible D gene TRBD1, 7 bases. V lost 1 base and J 3 bases, leaving 17 bases between the germline ends. The CDR3 sequence is 17 residues long. Germline V gene sequence: CDR1 LNHDA, CDR2 SQIVND (reference sequence). CDR3 sequence: CASSIGRGLLDTDTQYF. The CDR3 coding sequence is TGTGCCAGTAGTATAGGGAGGGGGCTCCTAGATACAGATACGCAGTATTTT.

This clone was detected only a few times. The rearrangement uses TRBV5-1 and TRBJ2-7; 8 bases are shared with TRBD1. The CDR3 has 13 residues. CDR1 and CDR2 from the germline V gene are SGHRS and YFSETQ. Unmatched junction bases numbered 1, after V lost 5 bases and J lost 0 bases. CDR3 sequence: CASRDRASYEQYF. In DNA, the CDR3 is TGCGCCAGCAGGGACAGGGCCTCCTACGAGCAGTACTTC.

This sequence joins TRBV5-1 and TRBJ2-5; 7 bases align to TRBD1. J gave up 1 base and V 1 base, and 4 bases lay outside the gene matches. Germline CDR1 SGHRS, CDR2 YFSETQ. The CDR3 contains 15 residues. The CDR3 DNA reads as TGCGCCAGCAGCTTGACAGGGGCACCCCAAGAGACCCAGTACTTC. This gives the protein CASSLTGAPQETQYF.

About this clone: One end of the junction is discordant with germline, which a read error may explain. The chain joins TRBV29-1 to TRBJ1-5, with D possibly matching TRBD1 (5 bases). Germline values: CDR1 SQVTM, CDR2 ANQGSEA. The CDR3 sequence is 13 residues long. CDR3 DNA sequence: TGCAGCGTTGAAGCCCCGGACGGGGGTGAGTTGGATTTT. Translated: CSVEAPDGGELDF.

This clone was observed a handful of times. The same CDR3 arises from other DNA sequences in this sample as well. The chain joins TRBV7-6 to TRBJ2-2, with D perhaps matching TRBD2 (5 bases). Germline values: CDR1 SGHVS, CDR2 FNYEAQ. Trimming shortened V by 3 bases and J by 2 bases, and 7 bases separated the two germline ends. The CDR3 totals 14 residues. The CDR3 DNA follows: TGTGCCAGCAGCTTTGCGGGTAACACCGGGGAGCTGTTTTTT. It specifies CASSFAGNTGELFF.